Presented here are 23 T cell receptor beta chains from one specimen sequenced in a study of identical twins. Each CDR3 protein gets one entry after TCRdb re-called the 5' RACE reads with MiXCR. The sample lists around 480,000 distinct CDR3 sequences, approximately 15% occurring once. Another study also made use of these data, one on yellow fever vaccine responses in identical twins.

The sequencing sample was made of CD4+ T cells sorted from blood. The receptors derive from a woman aged 18-29 years in good health.

This clonotype was observed a few times. The V call is TRBV7-8, the J call TRBJ2-3; D may be TRBD1 (6 bases). Deletions cut 1 base from V and 3 bases from J, with 11 bases between. CDR3 size: 15 residues. Looked up from germline, CDR1 is SGHVS and CDR2 is FQNEAQ. CDR3 region: CASSLEGTKTDTQYF. Here the CDR3 DNA reads TGTGCCAGCAGCTTAGAAGGGACAAAGACAGATACGCAGTATTTT.

The table lists this clonotype with many counts. The chain combines TRBV12-3 or TRBV12-4 with TRBJ2-3, with D hard to call. The length of the CDR3 is 14 residues. V lost 3 bases and J lost 2, with 9 bases in between. The CDR3 nucleotides read TGTGCCAGCAGTTTGCCGGCGAACACAGATACGCAGTATTTT. Its protein is CASSLPANTDTQYF.

This clonotype was found a few times. The V gene is TRBV5-5, the J gene TRBJ2-2; D uncertain. The CDR3 has 14 residues. Germline V gene sequence: CDR1 SGHKS, CDR2 YYEKEE (reference sequence). Trimming removed 0 bases at V and 4 bases at J, with 7 bases between. The CDR3 DNA sequence: TGTGCCAGCAGCTTGGTTCTAGGCACCGGGGAGCTGTTTTTT. Residues: CASSLVLGTGELFF. The full variable domain, completed using reference TRBV5-5 and TRBJ2-2, is DAGVTQSPTHLIKTRGQQVTLRCSPISGHKSVSWYQQVLGQGPQFIFQYYEKEERGRGNFPDRFSARQFPNYSSELNVNALLLGDSALYLCASSLVLGTGELFFGEGSRLTVL.

This clonotype showed up just a few times. The chain uses TRBV18 and TRBJ1-2, with a possible D match to TRBD1 (5 bases). This CDR3 is 15 amino acids long. Germline V lookup: CDR1 KGHSH, CDR2 LQKENI. V was shortened by 3 bases and J by 8 bases, with 19 bases between the two germline ends. In DNA, the CDR3 is TGTGCCAGCTCACCTCAGGGCAAAACACTCCAGGGCTACACCTTC. It is translated as CASSPQGKTLQGYTF.

This chain connects TRBV24-1 to TRBJ2-1, with TRBD1 matching 9 bases. The CDR3 loop spans 16 amino acids. Germline CDR1 and CDR2: KGHDR and SFDVKD. V lost 4 bases and J lost 4; bases outside the gene matches: 7. The CDR3: CATSDTRTGAYNEQFF. The CDR3 bases are TGTGCCACCAGTGACACCCGGACAGGGGCGTACAATGAGCAGTTCTTC.

This clonotype came up a few times. The gene calls are TRBV2 and TRBJ2-5; perhaps TRBD1 as D (5 bases). The CDR3 covers 16 residues. The germline V gene has CDR1 SNHLY and CDR2 FYNNEI. The V end lost 6 bases, the J end lost 1 base, and 18 bases lay between the germline ends. As DNA, the CDR3 is TGTGCCAGCAGCGATCGACAGCTTAGATTCCAAGAGACCCAGTACTTC. This translates into CASSDRQLRFQETQYF.

This clonotype was recorded a few times. V gene TRBV12-3 or TRBV12-4 combines with J gene TRBJ1-4; D gene unclear. Trimming shortened V by 0 bases and J by 0 bases, and 11 bases separated the two germline ends. This CDR3 spans 17 amino acids. The DNA for the CDR3 is TGTGCCAGCAGTTTAGCGCCTGGTAGTGCAACTAATGAAAAACTGTTTTTT. This encodes CASSLAPGSATNEKLFF.

The chain's CDR3 is CATASGGTDTQYF. DNA for the CDR3: TGTGCCACCGCTAGCGGGGGCACAGATACGCAGTATTTT. This sequence joins TRBV10-3 and TRBJ2-3, with 9 bases lining up with TRBD2. Germline V gives CDR1 ENHRY, CDR2 SYGVKD. CDR3 size: 13 residues. With 10 bases clipped from V and 1 base from J, the junction kept 3 bases outside the gene matches.

This clonotype came up a few times. The chain has TRBV10-1 and TRBJ2-2, with D perhaps TRBD1 (6 bases). The germline V and J ends were trimmed by 6 bases and 0 bases, with 11 bases remaining between them. CDR1 and CDR2 from the germline V gene are WNHNN and SYGVQD (reference sequence). There are 15 residues in the CDR3. CDR3 in DNA: TGCGCCAGCAGGTCCGGGACATCGAACACCGGGGAGCTGTTTTTT. It translates to CASRSGTSNTGELFF.

V gene TRBV29-1 combines with J gene TRBJ2-7, with 9 bases identical to TRBD1. This CDR3 is built from 13 residues. Unmatched junction bases numbered 7, after V lost 6 bases and J lost 4 bases. CDR1 SQVTM and CDR2 ANQGSEA come from the germline V gene. CDR3 bases: TGCAGCGTACTCCGGGACAGGGCTTACGAGCAGTACTTC. Amino acid sequence: CSVLRDRAYEQYF.

The chain combines TRBV5-5 with TRBJ2-7; D is undetermined. V gave up 4 bases and J gave up 0 bases, with 14 bases separating them. CDR1 is SGHKS and CDR2 is YYEKEE in the germline V gene (reference sequence). The CDR3 extends over 15 amino acids. In nucleotides, the CDR3 is TGTGCCAGCAGCGGAACTCGACCTTACTCCTACGAGCAGTACTTC. This encodes CASSGTRPYSYEQYF.

The J gene is TRBJ2-3, the V gene TRBV5-6, with 14 bases lining up with TRBD2. Germline V CDR1 and CDR2: SGHDT, YYEEEE. Unmatched junction bases numbered 10, after V lost 0 bases and J lost 4 bases. The CDR3 extends over 19 amino acids. This CDR3 is CASSLGGTSGRRSADTQYF. The CDR3 region has the DNA TGTGCCAGCAGCTTGGGGGGGACTAGCGGGAGACGGAGCGCAGATACGCAGTATTTT.

This clonotype was seen only a few times. A read error may produce the germline difference seen at one junction end. The chain uses TRBV7-8 and TRBJ1-4; D unresolved. This CDR3 has 16 amino acids. Germline V gene sequence: CDR1 SGHVS, CDR2 FQNEAQ. CDR3: CASSLGGGVGNEKLFF. CDR3 nucleotide sequence: TGTGCCAGCAGTTTAGGCGGTGGGGTCGGTAATGAAAAACTGTTTTTT.

The gene calls are TRBV10-3 and TRBJ2-3; TRBD2 matches 9 bases. This CDR3 is 16 amino acids long. CDR1 and CDR2 (germline): ENHRY, SYGVKD. With V trimmed by 6 bases and J by 4 bases, 11 bases remained unmatched. The CDR3 is CAIRDSGGARPDTQYF. The CDR3 region has the DNA TGTGCCATCAGGGATAGCGGGGGCGCGAGACCAGATACGCAGTATTTT.

A note on this clonotype: The junction differs from germline at one of its ends, possibly a read error. This chain links TRBV20-1 with TRBJ2-1; 10 nucleotides align to TRBD2. CDR1 and CDR2 (germline): DFQATT, SNEGSKA (reference sequence). The CDR3 is 15 residues long. The CDR3 DNA reads as TGCAGTGCGGCTACACGCCTAGCGGGAGCAGGCGAGCGGTTCTTC. It encodes CSAATRLAGAGERFF.

This clonotype was seen a few times. This chain connects TRBV3-1 to TRBJ2-5; 8 bases line up with TRBD2. The CDR3 is 15 amino acids. Germline CDR1 is LGHDT and CDR2 is YNNKEL (reference sequence). The J segment lost 5 bases and the V segment lost 4 bases, leaving 9 bases of the junction unmatched. The CDR3 DNA reads TGTGCCAGCAGCCTCCTCCGGGGGGGAAGGGAGACCCAGTACTTC. Protein sequence: CASSLLRGGRETQYF.

This clonotype was counted ten times or more. The rearrangement uses TRBV6-2 or TRBV6-3 and TRBJ2-2; TRBD2 might be the D (6 bases). Trimming pared 8 bases from V and 7 bases from J, leaving 17 bases between. The CDR3 runs 14 residues. Germline V gives CDR1 MNHEY, CDR2 SVGEGT. CDR3 region: CASARRGRDGELFF. The CDR3 coding sequence is TGTGCCAGCGCGAGGAGAGGGCGGGACGGGGAGCTGTTTTTT.

This chain connects TRBV4-3 to TRBJ2-1; 7 bases are a match to TRBD1. This CDR3 spans 17 amino acids. Unmatched junction bases numbered 9, after V lost 4 bases and J lost 0 bases. The V gene's germline CDR1 is LGHNA and CDR2 YSLEER. The CDR3 DNA reads as TGCGCCAGCAGCCTAGGGACACGGGACAGCTCCTACAATGAGCAGTTCTTC. Its protein is CASSLGTRDSSYNEQFF.

This clonotype came up many times. CDR3 DNA sequence: TGCAGTGCCGACCGGGGGGCTAGCGGGAGGGATGAGCAGTTCTTC. Protein product: CSADRGASGRDEQFF. This chain uses TRBV20-1 with TRBJ2-1; TRBD2 matches at 12 bases. CDR3 length: 15 residues. Germline-derived CDR1 and CDR2 are DFQATT and SNEGSKA (reference sequence). After removal of 6 bases from V and 8 bases from J, the junction contained 11 bases not matched to a gene.

In its sample, this clonotype was seen many times. The chain carries TRBV20-1 and TRBJ1-4, with a weak D call TRBD1 (5 bases). The CDR3 covers 13 residues. Germline V gene lookup returns CDR1 DFQATT and CDR2 SNEGSKA (reference sequence). The V and J ends lost 3 bases and 8 bases respectively, with 13 bases between them. CDR3 region: CSASPPGGEKLFF. CDR3 in DNA: TGCAGTGCTAGCCCCCCGGGGGGAGAAAAACTGTTTTTT.

This clonotype was counted a few times. The chain employs TRBV2 and TRBJ2-1; the D gene could be TRBD1 or TRBD2 (5 bases each). CDR1 SNHLY and CDR2 FYNNEI come from the germline V gene. V lost 3 bases, J lost 8 bases, and 17 bases lay in between. This CDR3 comprises 15 residues. Here the CDR3 reads CASSDGALGVYEQFF. The CDR3 DNA reads TGTGCCAGCAGTGACGGGGCCTTGGGGGTATATGAGCAGTTCTTC.

This clonotype turned up a few times. This rearrangement joins TRBV7-8 to TRBJ2-7, with 7 bases lining up with TRBD2. The length of the CDR3 is 14 residues. The germline V gene has CDR1 SGHVS and CDR2 FQNEAQ. Germline trimming cut 1 base from V and 7 bases from J; bases unmatched to any gene: 7. The chain's CDR3 is CASSLGGRAGEQYF. The CDR3 region has the DNA TGTGCCAGCAGCTTAGGTGGGAGGGCCGGGGAGCAGTACTTC. The full variable domain, its missing parts supplied by reference TRBV7-8 and TRBJ2-7, is GAGVSQSPRYKVAKRGQDVALRCDPISGHVSLFWYQQALGQGPEFLTYFQNEAQLDKSGLPSDRFFAERPEGSVSTLKIQRTQQEDSAVYLCASSLGGRAGEQYFGPGTRLTVT.

This clonotype was counted many times. The gene calls are TRBV5-1 and TRBJ2-1; unclear D gene. CDR1 SGHRS and CDR2 YFSETQ come from the germline V gene. This CDR3 comprises 14 residues. Trimming removed 0 bases from V and 3 bases from J, with 7 bases in between. For the CDR3, the DNA is TGCGCCAGCAGCTTGGAGGCAGACTACAATGAGCAGTTCTTC. Protein product: CASSLEADYNEQFF.